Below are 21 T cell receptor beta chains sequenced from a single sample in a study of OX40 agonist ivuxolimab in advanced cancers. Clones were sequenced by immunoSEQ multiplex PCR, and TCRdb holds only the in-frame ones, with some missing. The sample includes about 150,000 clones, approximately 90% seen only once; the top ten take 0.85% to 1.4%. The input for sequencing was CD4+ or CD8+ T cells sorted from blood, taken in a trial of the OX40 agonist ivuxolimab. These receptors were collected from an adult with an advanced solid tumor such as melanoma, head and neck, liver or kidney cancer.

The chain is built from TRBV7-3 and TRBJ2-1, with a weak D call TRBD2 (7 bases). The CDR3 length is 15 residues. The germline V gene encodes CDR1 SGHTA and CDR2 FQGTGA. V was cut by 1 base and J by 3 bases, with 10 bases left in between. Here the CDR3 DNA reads TGTGCCAGCAGCTTAATCGGGGGGCTCTACAATGAGCAGTTCTTC. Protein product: CASSLIGGLYNEQFF.

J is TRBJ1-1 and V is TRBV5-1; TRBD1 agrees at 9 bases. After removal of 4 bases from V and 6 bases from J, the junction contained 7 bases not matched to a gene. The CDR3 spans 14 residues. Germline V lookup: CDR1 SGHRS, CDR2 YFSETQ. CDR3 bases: TGCGCCAGCAGCGAAGGACAGGGGACGGCTGAAGCTTTCTTT. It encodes CASSEGQGTAEAFF.

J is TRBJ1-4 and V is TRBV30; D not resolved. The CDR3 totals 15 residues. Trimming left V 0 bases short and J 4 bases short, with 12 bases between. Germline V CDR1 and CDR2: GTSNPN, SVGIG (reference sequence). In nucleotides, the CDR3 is TGTGCCTGGAGTGTAGTTGGAAGCATTAATGAAAAACTGTTTTTT. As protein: CAWSVVGSINEKLFF.

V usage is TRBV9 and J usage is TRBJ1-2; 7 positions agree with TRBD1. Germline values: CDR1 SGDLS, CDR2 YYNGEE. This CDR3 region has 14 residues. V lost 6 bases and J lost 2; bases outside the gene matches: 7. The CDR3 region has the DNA TGTGCCAGCACCACGGGACAGTCCAACTATGGCTACACCTTC. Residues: CASTTGQSNYGYTF.

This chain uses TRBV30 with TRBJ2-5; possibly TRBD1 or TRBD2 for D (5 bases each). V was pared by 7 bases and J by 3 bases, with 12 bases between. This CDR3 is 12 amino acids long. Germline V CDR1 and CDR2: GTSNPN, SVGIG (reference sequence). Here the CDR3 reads CAFDVGEETQYF. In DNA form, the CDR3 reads TGTGCCTTTGACGTGGGGGAAGAGACCCAGTACTTC.

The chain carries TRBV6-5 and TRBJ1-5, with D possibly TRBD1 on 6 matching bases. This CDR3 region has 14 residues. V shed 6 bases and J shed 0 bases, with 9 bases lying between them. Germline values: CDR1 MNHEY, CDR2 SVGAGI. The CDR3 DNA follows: TGTGCCAGCAGACAGGGAAATAGCAATCAGCCCCAGCATTTT. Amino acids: CASRQGNSNQPQHF.

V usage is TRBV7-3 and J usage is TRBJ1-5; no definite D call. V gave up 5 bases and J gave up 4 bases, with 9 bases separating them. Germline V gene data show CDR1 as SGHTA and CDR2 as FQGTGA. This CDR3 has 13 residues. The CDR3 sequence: CASSPSGNQPQHF. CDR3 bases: TGTGCCAGCAGCCCGTCTGGTAATCAGCCCCAGCATTTT.

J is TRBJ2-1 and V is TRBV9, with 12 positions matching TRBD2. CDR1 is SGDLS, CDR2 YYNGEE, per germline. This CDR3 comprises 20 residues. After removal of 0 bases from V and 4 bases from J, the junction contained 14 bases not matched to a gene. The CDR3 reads CASSVAETSGSDVLYNEQFF. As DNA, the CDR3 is TGTGCCAGCAGCGTAGCTGAGACTAGCGGGAGTGATGTGTTATACAATGAGCAGTTCTTC.

The CDR3 region has the DNA TGTGCCAGCAGTCCCCCGGGCCCGAAAAATCAGCCCCAGCATTTT. Translation: CASSPPGPKNQPQHF. The chain has TRBV28 and TRBJ1-5; no definite D call. V was cut by 5 bases and J by 4 bases, with 15 bases left in between. The germline gives CDR1 MDHEN, CDR2 SYDVKM. The CDR3 totals 15 residues.

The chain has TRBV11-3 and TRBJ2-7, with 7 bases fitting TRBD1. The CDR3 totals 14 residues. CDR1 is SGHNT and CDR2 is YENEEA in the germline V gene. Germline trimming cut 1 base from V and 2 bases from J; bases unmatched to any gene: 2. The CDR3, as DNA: TGTGCCAGCAGCTTAGGGGACAGACCCTACGAGCAGTACTTC. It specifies CASSLGDRPYEQYF.

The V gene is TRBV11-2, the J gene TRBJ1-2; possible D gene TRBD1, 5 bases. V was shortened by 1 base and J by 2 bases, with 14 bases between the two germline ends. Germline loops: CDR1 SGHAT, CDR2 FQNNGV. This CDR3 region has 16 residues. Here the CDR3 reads CASSLGYGAFNYGYTF. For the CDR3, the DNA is TGTGCCAGCAGCTTAGGCTACGGGGCGTTCAACTATGGCTACACCTTC. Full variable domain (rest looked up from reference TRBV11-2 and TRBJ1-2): EAGVAQSPRYKIIEKRQSVAFWCNPISGHATLYWYQQILGQGPKLLIQFQNNGVVDDSQLPKDRFSAERLKGVDSTLKIQPAKLEDSAVYLCASSLGYGAFNYGYTFGSGTRLTVV.

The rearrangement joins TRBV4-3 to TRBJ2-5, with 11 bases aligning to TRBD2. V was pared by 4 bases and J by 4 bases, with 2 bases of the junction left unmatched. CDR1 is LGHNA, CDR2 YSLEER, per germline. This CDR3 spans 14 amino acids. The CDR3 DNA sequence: TGCGCCAGCAGCCTAGGACTAGCGGGAGAGACCCAGTACTTC. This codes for CASSLGLAGETQYF.

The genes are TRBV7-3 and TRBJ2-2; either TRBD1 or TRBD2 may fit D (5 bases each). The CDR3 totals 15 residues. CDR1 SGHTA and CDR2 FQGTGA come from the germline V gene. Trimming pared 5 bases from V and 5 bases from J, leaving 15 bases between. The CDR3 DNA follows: TGTGCCAGCAGCCTAATGCAGGGACGAACCGGGGAGCTGTTTTTT. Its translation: CASSLMQGRTGELFF.

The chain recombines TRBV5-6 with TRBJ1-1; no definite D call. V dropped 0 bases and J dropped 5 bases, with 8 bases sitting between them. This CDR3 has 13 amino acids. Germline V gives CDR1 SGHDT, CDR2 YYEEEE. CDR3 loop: CASSLGGGTEAFF. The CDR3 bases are TGTGCCAGCAGCTTGGGGGGAGGGACTGAAGCTTTCTTT. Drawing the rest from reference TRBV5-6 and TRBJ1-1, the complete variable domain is DAGVTQSPTHLIKTRGQQVTLRCSPKSGHDTVSWYQQALGQGPQFIFQYYEEEERQRGNFPDRFSGHQFPNYSSELNVNALLLGDSALYLCASSLGGGTEAFFGQGTRLTVV.

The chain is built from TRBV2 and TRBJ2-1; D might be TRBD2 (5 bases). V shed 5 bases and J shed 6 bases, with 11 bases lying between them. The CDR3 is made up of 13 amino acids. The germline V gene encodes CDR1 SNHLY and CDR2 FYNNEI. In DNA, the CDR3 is TGTGCCAGCAGTCCCCAGAGCGGCAATGAGCAGTTCTTC. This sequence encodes CASSPQSGNEQFF.

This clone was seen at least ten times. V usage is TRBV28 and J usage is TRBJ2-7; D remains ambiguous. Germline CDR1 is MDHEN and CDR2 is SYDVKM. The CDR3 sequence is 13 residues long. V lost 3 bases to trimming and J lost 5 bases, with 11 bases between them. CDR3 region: CASSFGLSDEQYF. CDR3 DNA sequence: TGTGCCAGCAGTTTCGGTCTATCCGACGAGCAGTACTTC.

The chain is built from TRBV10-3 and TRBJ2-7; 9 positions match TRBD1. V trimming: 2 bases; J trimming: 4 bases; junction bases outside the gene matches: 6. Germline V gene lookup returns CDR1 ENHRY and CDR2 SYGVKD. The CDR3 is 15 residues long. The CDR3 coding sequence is TGTGCCATCAGTGAGGAACAGGGGGCTTCATACGAGCAGTACTTC. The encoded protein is CAISEEQGASYEQYF.

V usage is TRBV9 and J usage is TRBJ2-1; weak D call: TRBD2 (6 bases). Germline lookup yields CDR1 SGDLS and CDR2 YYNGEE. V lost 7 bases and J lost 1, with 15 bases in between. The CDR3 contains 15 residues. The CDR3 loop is CASGRRGESYNEQFF. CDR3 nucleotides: TGTGCCAGCGGGAGGCGGGGAGAGTCCTACAATGAGCAGTTCTTC.

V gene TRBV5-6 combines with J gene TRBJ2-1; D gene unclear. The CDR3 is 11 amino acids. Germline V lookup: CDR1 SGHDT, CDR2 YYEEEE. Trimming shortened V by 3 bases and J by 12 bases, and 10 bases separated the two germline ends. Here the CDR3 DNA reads TGTGCCAGCAGCTGGAGCCAAGGGCAGTTCTTC. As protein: CASSWSQGQFF. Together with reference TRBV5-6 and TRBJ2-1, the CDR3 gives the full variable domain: DAGVTQSPTHLIKTRGQQVTLRCSPKSGHDTVSWYQQALGQGPQFIFQYYEEEERQRGNFPDRFSGHQFPNYSSELNVNALLLGDSALYLCASSWSQGQFFGPGTRLTVL.

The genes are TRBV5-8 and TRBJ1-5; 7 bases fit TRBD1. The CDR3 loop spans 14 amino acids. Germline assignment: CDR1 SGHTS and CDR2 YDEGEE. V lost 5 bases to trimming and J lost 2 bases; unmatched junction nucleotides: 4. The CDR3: CASSYTGGNQPQHF. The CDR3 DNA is TGTGCCAGCAGTTACACAGGGGGCAATCAGCCCCAGCATTTT.

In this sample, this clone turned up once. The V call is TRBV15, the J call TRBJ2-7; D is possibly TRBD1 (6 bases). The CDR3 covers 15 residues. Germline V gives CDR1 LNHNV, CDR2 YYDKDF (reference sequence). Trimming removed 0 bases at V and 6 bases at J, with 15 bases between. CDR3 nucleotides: TGTGCCACCAGCAGAGATATCCAGGGCAGGGGCGAGCAGTACTTC. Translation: CATSRDIQGRGEQYF.